This T cell receptor beta chain stems from a study of glioma-infiltrating T cells. General study results and limits: Above-expected tissue-blood divergence occurred in all gliomas, most in low-grade ones. Only very few CDR3 sequences appeared in both tissue and blood.

TCR alpha and beta CDR3 regions were amplified from RNA using iRepertoire nested multiplex PCR. TCRdb independently ran MiXCR on the multiplex PCR reads; one entry per CDR3 protein. The table shows roughly 100,000 distinct CDR3 sequences, with about 30% occurring only once. This clonotype was seen more than once but under ten times. Antigen specificity is unknown. The junction and the germline gene differ at one end; a read error may be behind it. CDR3 length equals 15 residues. The germline V gene encodes CDR1 SGHTA and CDR2 FQGNSA. This clonotype was obtained from a human donor with low-grade glioma or glioblastoma, undergoing nonglioma brain surgery, or in good health (not recorded which). The specimen was glioma tissue, nonneoplastic brain tissue, or PBMCs (not recorded which). The chain is built from TRBV7-2 and TRBJ1-1; D is uncertain. The chain's CDR3 is CASSLGPGDHSEASF. CDR3 DNA: TGTGCCAGCAGCTTAGGTCCAGGAGACCACAGTGAAGCTTCCTTT.